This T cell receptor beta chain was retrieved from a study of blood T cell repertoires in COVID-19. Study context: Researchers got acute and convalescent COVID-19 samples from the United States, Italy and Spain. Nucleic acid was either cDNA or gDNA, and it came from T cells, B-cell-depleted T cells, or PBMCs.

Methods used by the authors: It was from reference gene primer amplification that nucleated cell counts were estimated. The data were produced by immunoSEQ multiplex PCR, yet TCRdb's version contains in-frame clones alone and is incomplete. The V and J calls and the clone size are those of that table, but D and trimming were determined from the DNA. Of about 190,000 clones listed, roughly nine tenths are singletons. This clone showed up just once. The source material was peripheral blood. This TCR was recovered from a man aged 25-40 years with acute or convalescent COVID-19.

The CDR3 reads CASSLWAGGGYTF. CDR3 coding DNA: TGTGCCAGCAGTTTATGGGCAGGGGGAGGCTACACCTTC. This chain uses TRBV28 with TRBJ1-2; 7 bases map to TRBD1. V gave up 0 bases and J gave up 8 bases; unmatched junction bases: 3. This CDR3 region has 13 residues. Per the germline V gene, CDR1 is MDHEN and CDR2 is SYDVKM.